Sequencing of this TCR beta chain was carried out in a study of CD8 T cells in ankylosing spondylitis. This clonotype was seen ten or more times. Its antigen is undetermined. The CDR3 has 14 amino acids. CDR1 is SGHRS, CDR2 YFSETQ, per germline. Trimming took off 5 bases at V and 4 bases at J, with 13 bases between the two ends. Study-wide findings and caveats: Clones linked to disease, bearing a CD8+ phenotype, were relatively rare in peripheral blood. Roughly eight highly homologous variants formed a TCR beta motif that appeared characteristic of ankylosing spondylitis blood.

Quantitative barcoded 5'-RACE was used to prepare TCR beta libraries. TCRdb used MiXCR to reprocess the 5' RACE reads, holding one entry per CDR3 protein. The data show more than 500,000 distinct CDR3 sequences, under 5.5% seen once. The clonotype comes from a male donor with ankylosing spondylitis. This chain links TRBV5-1 with TRBJ1-5, with D unclear. The sequenced sample was blood, either unsorted or a sorted T cell fraction (not recorded which). The CDR3 protein is CASSRVPGNQPQHF. DNA for the CDR3: TGCGCCAGCAGTAGGGTACCAGGTAATCAGCCCCAGCATTTT.